Listed below are T cell receptor beta chains from one sample, sequenced in a study of CD8 T cells in Susac syndrome. TCRdb itself ran the immunoSEQ multiplex PCR reads through MiXCR, one entry per CDR3 protein. The sample gives 130,000 to 150,000 distinct CDR3 sequences, 90% to 97% of which show up once; 0.065% to 0.095% is in the top ten. Sequencing was carried out using CD4+ T cells from PBMCs. These receptor sequences come from a human donor with Susac syndrome. Both conserved end residues are part of each CDR3. Fields, in order: D gene, J gene, clone size, V gene, CDR3 DNA, CDR3 protein. D genes are given only for firm matches. Clone sizes are given selectively: once, few, many, or a class where the clone is expanded.

- TRBJ1-4 - TRBV15 TGTGCCACCAGCAGACTGACCGAGAATGAAAAACTGTTTTTT CATSRLTENEKLFF
TRBD1 TRBJ2-7 few TRBV5-1 TGCGCCAGCAGCCCGGGACAGGGGGCCTACGAGCAGTACTTC CASSPGQGAYEQYF
- TRBJ1-1 - TRBV7-9 TGTGCCAGCAGCTACAACCGGGACCTGGGGACTGAAGCTTTCTTT CASSYNRDLGTEAFF
- TRBJ1-5 - TRBV20-1 TGCAGTGCTAAGGCATCTGAGAGACAGCCCCAGCATTTT CSAKASERQPQHF
- TRBJ2-7 - TRBV25-1 TGTGCCAGCAGGGGCAGGGGAGGGGGTTACGAGCAGTACTTC CASRGRGGGYEQYF
- TRBJ1-1 once TRBV29-1 TGCAGCGTTGAGCTACTCCTCGAAGCGGAAGCTTTCTTT CSVELLLEAEAFF
TRBD1 TRBJ1-6 - TRBV27 TGTGCCAGCACCACAAAGACAGGGCTTTTTCGGTCACCCCTCCACTTT CASTTKTGLFRSPLHF
TRBD1 TRBJ1-1 - TRBV20-1 TGCAGTGTTACCGGGACAGGGATCTGGAACACTGAAGCTTTCTTT CSVTGTGIWNTEAFF
- TRBJ2-3 - TRBV20-1 TGCAGTGCCGCGACGGGCTGGGGCACAGATACGCAGTATTTT CSAATGWGTDTQYF
- TRBJ2-1 - TRBV9 TGTGCCAGCAGCGTAGCCCAGTTCTCCTACAATGAGCAGTTCTTC CASSVAQFSYNEQFF
TRBD1 TRBJ1-5 - TRBV20-1 TGCAGTGCTAGGGAACAGGGGAACTTCAATCAGCCCCAGCATTTT CSAREQGNFNQPQHF
- TRBJ1-2 - TRBV3-1 TGTGCCAGCAGCCAAGTATGGACAGTAACTAACTATGGCTACACCTTC CASSQVWTVTNYGYTF
TRBD1 TRBJ1-5 - TRBV20-1 TGCAGTGCTAGAGGGACAGGGCATAGCAATCAGCCCCAGCATTTT CSARGTGHSNQPQHF
- TRBJ2-4 - TRBV3-1 TGTGCCAGCAGCCAAGATATCATTCAGTACTTC CASSQDIIQYF
- TRBJ1-2 - TRBV18 TGTGCCAGCTCACCGGGTGCGGACAACTATGGCTACACCTTC CASSPGADNYGYTF
TRBD1 TRBJ1-6 once TRBV18 TGTGCCAGCTCACCCGGGACAGGGATAAATTCACCCCTCCACTTT CASSPGTGINSPLHF
- TRBJ1-4 once TRBV25-1 TGTGCCAGCGGGAATGAAAAACTGTTTTTT CASGNEKLFF
TRBD2 TRBJ2-4 - TRBV28 TGTGCCAGCAGTTTATCCTACGAAAGCGGGAACCAGTACTTC CASSLSYESGNQYF
TRBD2 TRBJ2-2 once TRBV7-9 TGTGCCAGCAGCTCGTCGAGGGGAGGGGCCGGGGAGCTGTTTTTT CASSSSRGGAGELFF
- TRBJ2-1 - TRBV9 TGTGCCAGCAGCGTCCTCCATCAGGCCCCAAATGAGCAGTTCTTC CASSVLHQAPNEQFF
- TRBJ1-1 - TRBV9 TGTGCCAGCAGCGTAGCCTGGGACACTGAAGCTTTCTTT CASSVAWDTEAFF
TRBD2 TRBJ2-3 - TRBV20-1 TGCAGTGCTAGTGGGTCACCGGGACTAGCGGACACAGATACGCAGTATTTT CSASGSPGLADTDTQYF
- TRBJ2-7 - TRBV20-1 TGCAGTGCTAGAGATTACAGGTCCACCTACGAGCAGTACTTC CSARDYRSTYEQYF